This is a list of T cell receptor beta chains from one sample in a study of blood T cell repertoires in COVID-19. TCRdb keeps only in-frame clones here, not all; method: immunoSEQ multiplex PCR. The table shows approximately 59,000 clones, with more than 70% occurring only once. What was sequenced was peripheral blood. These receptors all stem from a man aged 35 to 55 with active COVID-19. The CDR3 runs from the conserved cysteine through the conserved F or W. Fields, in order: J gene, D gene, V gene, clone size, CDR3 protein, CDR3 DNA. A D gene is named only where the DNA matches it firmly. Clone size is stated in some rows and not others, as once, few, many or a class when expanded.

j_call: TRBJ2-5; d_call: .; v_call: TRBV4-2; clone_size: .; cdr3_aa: CASSQGFGKETQYF; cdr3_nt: TGTGCCAGCAGCCAAGGTTTCGGGAAAGAGACCCAGTACTTC
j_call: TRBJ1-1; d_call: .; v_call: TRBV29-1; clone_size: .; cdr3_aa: CSGEMNTEAFF; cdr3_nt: TGCAGCGGCGAAATGAACACTGAAGCTTTCTTT
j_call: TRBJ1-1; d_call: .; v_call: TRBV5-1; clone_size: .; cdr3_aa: CASSDFQGNEAFF; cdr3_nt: TGCGCCAGCAGCGATTTTCAGGGTAATGAAGCTTTCTTT
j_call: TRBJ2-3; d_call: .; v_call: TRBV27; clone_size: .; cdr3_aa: CASSLRQDTDTQYF; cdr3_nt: TGTGCCAGCAGTTTAAGGCAGGATACAGATACGCAGTATTTT
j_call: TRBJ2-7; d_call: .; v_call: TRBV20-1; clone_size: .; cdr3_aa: CSVLDSYEQYF; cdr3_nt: TGCAGTGTTCTAGACTCCTACGAGCAGTACTTC
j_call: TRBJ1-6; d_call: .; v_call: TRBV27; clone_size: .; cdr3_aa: CASSGWYSPLHF; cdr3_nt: TGTGCCAGCAGCGGGTGGTATTCACCCCTCCACTTT
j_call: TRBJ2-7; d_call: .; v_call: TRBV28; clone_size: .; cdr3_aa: CASSGESTYEQYF; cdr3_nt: TGTGCCAGCAGTGGGGAGTCAACCTACGAGCAGTACTTC
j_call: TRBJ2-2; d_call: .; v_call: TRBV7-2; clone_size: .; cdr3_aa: CASSSRPRGSTGELFF; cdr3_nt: TGTGCCAGCAGCTCGCGCCCCAGGGGTTCCACCGGGGAGCTGTTTTTT
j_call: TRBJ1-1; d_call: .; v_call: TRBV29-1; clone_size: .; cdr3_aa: CSAPREGEAFF; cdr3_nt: TGCAGTGCCCCTCGTGAGGGTGAAGCTTTCTTT
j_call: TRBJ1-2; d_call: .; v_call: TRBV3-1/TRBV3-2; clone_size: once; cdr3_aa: CASTRGGNYGYTF; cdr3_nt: TGTGCCAGCACCCGCGGGGGGAACTATGGCTACACCTTC
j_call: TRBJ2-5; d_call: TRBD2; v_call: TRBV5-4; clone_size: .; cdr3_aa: CASSIRLAGVGETQYF; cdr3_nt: TGTGCCAGCAGCATCCGACTAGCGGGAGTAGGAGAGACCCAGTACTTC
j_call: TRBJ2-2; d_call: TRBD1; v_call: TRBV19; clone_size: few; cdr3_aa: CASGSPTGGWGNTGELFF; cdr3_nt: TGTGCCAGTGGCTCCCCGACAGGGGGATGGGGGAACACCGGGGAGCTGTTTTTT
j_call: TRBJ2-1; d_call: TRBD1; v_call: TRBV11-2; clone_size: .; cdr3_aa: CASSRQGAYNEQFF; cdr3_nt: TGTGCCAGCTCCCGACAGGGGGCTTACAATGAGCAGTTCTTC
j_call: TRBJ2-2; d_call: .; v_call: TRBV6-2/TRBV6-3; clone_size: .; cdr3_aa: CASSYGGRLNTGELFF; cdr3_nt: TGTGCCAGCAGTTACGGGGGGAGGCTGAACACCGGGGAGCTGTTTTTT
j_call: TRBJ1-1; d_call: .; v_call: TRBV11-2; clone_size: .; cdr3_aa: CASSLKGMNTEAFF; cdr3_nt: TGTGCCAGCAGCTTAAAGGGGATGAACACTGAAGCTTTCTTT
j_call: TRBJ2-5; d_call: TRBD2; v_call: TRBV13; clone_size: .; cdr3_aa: CASSFRTSGTGETQYF; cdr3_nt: TGTGCCAGCAGCTTTCGGACTAGCGGGACTGGCGAGACCCAGTACTTC
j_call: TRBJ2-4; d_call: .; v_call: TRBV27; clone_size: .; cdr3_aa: CASSGGRSRAKNIQYF; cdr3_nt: TGTGCCAGCAGTGGGGGGAGGTCTAGAGCCAAAAACATTCAGTACTTC
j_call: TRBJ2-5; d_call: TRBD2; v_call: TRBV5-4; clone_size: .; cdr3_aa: CASSFPIAGGLETQYF; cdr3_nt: TGTGCCAGCAGCTTTCCGATAGCGGGAGGGCTGGAGACCCAGTACTTC
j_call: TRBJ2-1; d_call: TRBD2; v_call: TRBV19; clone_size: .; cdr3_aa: CASSIDHQKWAGALFNEQFF; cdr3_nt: TGTGCCAGTAGTATAGATCACCAAAAGTGGGCGGGAGCTCTCTTCAATGAGCAGTTCTTC
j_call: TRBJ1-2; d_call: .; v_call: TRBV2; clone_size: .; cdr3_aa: CASSESVGYTF; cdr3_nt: TGTGCCAGCAGTGAATCGGTTGGCTACACCTTC
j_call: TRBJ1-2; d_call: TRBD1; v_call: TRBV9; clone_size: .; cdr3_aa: CASSATGTNYGYTF; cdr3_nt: TGTGCCAGCAGCGCGACAGGGACTAACTATGGCTACACCTTC
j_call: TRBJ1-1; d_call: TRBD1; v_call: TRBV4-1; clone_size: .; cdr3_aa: CASSSGQGLMNTEAFF; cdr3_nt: TGCGCCAGCAGCTCGGGACAGGGTCTCATGAACACTGAAGCTTTCTTT
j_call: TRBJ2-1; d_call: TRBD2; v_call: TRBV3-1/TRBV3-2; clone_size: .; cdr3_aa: CASSQGASGRADEQFF; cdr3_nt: TGTGCCAGCAGCCAAGGGGCTAGCGGGAGGGCGGATGAGCAGTTCTTC
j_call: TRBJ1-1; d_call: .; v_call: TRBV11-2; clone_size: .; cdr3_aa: CASSLGTGLTSEAFF; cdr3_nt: TGTGCCAGCAGCTTAGGGACGGGGTTGACTTCTGAAGCTTTCTTT
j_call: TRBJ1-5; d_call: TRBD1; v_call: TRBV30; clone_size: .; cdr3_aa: CAWSDDRGGQPQHF; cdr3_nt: TGTGCCTGGAGTGACGACAGGGGGGGCCAGCCCCAGCATTTT
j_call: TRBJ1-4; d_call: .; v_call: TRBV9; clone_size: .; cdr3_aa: CASSVGGAAGEKLFF; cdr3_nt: TGTGCCAGCAGCGTAGGTGGAGCGGCAGGTGAAAAACTGTTTTTT
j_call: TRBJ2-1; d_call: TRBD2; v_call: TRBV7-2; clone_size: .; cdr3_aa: CASSSRTSGVSYNEQFF; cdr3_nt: TGTGCCAGCAGCTCTAGGACTAGCGGAGTCTCCTACAATGAGCAGTTCTTC
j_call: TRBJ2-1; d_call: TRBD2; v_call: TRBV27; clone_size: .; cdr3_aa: CASSLRTSGSWNEQFF; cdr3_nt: TGTGCCAGCAGTCTAAGGACTAGCGGGAGTTGGAATGAGCAGTTCTTC
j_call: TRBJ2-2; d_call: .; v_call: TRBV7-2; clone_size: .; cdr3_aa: CASSLDRNTGELFF; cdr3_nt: TGTGCCAGCAGCCTTGACAGGAACACCGGGGAGCTGTTTTTT
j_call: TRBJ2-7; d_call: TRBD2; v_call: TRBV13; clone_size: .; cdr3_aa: CASSVTSGLYSYEQYF; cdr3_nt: TGTGCCAGCAGCGTGACTAGCGGGTTATACTCCTACGAGCAGTACTTC
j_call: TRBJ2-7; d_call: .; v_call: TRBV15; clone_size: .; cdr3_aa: CATSREDRYEQYF; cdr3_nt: TGTGCCACCAGCAGAGAAGACAGGTACGAGCAGTACTTC
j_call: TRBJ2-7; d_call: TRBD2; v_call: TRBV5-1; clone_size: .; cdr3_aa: CASKLGGGSDEQYF; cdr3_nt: TGCGCCAGCAAATTGGGGGGAGGGAGCGACGAGCAGTACTTC
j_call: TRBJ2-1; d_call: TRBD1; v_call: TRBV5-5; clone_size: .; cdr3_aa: CASSVDRGWDNEQFF; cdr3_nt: TGTGCCAGCAGCGTTGACAGGGGATGGGACAATGAGCAGTTCTTC
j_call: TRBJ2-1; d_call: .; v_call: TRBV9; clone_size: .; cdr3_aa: CASNADRVDNEQFF; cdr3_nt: TGTGCCAGCAACGCCGACAGAGTAGACAATGAGCAGTTCTTC
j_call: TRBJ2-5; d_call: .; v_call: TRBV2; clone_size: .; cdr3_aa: CASSRSQQETQYF; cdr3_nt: TGTGCCAGCAGTCGGTCACAGCAAGAGACCCAGTACTTC
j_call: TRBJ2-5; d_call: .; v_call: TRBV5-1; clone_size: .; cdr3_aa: CASSPSGETQYF; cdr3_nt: TGCGCCAGCAGTCCGTCAGGAGAGACCCAGTACTTC
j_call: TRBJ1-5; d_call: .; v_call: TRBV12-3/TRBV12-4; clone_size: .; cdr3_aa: CASSFQGGQPQHF; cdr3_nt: TGTGCCAGCAGTTTCCAGGGCGGTCAGCCCCAGCATTTT
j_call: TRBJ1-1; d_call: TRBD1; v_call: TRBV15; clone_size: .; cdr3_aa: CATSPLDRAGEAFF; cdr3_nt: TGTGCCACCAGCCCTTTGGACAGGGCGGGTGAAGCTTTCTTT
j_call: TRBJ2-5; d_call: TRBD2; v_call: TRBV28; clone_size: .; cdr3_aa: CAVQAGVETQYF; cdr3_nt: TGTGCCGTCCAAGCGGGAGTGGAGACCCAGTACTTC
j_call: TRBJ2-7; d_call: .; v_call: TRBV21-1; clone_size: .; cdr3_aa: CASSRGSSGTISGLSSYEQYF; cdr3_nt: TGTGCCAGCAGCAGGGGGTCTAGCGGGACTATATCGGGACTGAGCTCCTACGAGCAGTACTTC
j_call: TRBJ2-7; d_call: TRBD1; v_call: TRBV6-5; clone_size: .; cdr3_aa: CAAAPAGTGREQYF; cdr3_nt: TGTGCCGCCGCCCCCGCCGGGACAGGGAGGGAGCAGTACTTC
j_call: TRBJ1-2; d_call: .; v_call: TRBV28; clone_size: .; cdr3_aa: CASSLDSYGYTF; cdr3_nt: TGTGCCAGCAGTTTGGACAGTTATGGCTACACCTTC
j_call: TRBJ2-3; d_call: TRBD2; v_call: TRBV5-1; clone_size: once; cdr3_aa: CASSLGLAATDTQYF; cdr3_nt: TGCGCCAGCAGCCTAGGACTAGCGGCTACCGATACGCAGTATTTT